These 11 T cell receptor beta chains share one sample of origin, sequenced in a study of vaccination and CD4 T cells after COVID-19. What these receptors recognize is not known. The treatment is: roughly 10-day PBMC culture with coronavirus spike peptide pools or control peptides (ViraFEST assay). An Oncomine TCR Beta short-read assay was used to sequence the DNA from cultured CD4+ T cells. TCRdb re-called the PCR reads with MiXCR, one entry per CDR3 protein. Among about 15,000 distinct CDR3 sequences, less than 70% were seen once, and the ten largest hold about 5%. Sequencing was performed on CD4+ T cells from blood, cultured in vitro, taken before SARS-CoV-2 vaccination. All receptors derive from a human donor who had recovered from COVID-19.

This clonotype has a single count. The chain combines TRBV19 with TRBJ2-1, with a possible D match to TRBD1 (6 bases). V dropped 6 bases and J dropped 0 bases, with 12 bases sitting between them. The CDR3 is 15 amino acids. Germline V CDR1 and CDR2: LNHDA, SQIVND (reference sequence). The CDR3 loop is CASRPDRSSYNEQFF. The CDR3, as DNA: TGTGCCAGTAGACCGGACAGAAGCTCCTACAATGAGCAGTTCTTC.

The DNA for the CDR3 is TGTGCCACCAACCGGGGAATCGGTAACGCAGATACGCAGTATTTT. Protein sequence: CATNRGIGNADTQYF. The rearrangement uses TRBV19 and TRBJ2-3, with a weak D call TRBD2 (5 bases). Germline V gene sequence: CDR1 LNHDA, CDR2 SQIVND (reference sequence). V gave up 10 bases and J gave up 4 bases, with 21 bases separating them. The CDR3 is 15 residues long.

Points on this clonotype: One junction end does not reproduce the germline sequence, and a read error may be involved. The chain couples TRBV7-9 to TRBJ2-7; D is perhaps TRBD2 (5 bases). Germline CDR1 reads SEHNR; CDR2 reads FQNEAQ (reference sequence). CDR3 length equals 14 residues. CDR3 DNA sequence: TGTGCCAGTAGCTCCGGGTCTGAGGGCTACGAGCAGTACTTC. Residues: CASSSGSEGYEQYF.

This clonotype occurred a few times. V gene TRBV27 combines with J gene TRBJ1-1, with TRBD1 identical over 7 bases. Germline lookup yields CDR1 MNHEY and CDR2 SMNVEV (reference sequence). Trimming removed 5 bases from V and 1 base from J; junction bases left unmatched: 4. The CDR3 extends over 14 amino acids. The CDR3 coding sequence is TGTGCCAGCAGTAACCGGGACAGGAACACTGAAGCTTTCTTT. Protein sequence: CASSNRDRNTEAFF.

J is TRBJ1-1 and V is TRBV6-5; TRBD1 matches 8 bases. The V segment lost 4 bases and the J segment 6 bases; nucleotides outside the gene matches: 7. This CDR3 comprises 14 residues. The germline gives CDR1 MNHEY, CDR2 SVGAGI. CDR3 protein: CASSWTGQGAEAFF. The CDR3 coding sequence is TGTGCCAGCAGTTGGACAGGGCAAGGCGCTGAAGCTTTCTTT.

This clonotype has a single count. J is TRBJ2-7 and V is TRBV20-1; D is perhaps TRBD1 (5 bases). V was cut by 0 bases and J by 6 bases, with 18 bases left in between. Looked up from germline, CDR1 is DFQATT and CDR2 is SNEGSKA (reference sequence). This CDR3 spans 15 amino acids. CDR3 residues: CSARDRRFGAGEQYF. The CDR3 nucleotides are TGCAGTGCTAGAGATCGTCGTTTTGGGGCCGGCGAGCAGTACTTC.

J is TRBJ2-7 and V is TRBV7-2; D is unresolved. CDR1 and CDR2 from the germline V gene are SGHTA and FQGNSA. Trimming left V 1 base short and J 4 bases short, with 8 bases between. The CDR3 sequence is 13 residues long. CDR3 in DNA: TGTGCCAGCAGCTTAGAAAGGTATTACGAGCAGTACTTC. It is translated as CASSLERYYEQYF.

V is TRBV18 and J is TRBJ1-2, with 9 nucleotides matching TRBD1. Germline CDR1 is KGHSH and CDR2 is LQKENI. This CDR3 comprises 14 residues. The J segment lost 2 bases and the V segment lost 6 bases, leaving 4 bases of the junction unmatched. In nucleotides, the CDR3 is TGTGCCAGCTCCCCCGGGACAGGGAACTATGGCTACACCTTC. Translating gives CASSPGTGNYGYTF.

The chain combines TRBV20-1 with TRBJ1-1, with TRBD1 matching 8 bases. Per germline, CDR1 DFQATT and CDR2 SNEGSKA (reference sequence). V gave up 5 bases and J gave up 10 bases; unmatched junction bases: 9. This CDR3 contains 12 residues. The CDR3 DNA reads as TGCAGTGCTCAAGGACAGGGAGAAGGAGCTTTCTTT. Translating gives CSAQGQGEGAFF.

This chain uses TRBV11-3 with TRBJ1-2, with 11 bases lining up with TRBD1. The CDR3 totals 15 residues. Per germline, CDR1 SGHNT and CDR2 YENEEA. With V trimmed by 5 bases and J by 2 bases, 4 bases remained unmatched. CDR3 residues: CASSPRTGGNYGYTF. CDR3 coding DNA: TGTGCCAGCAGCCCCCGGACAGGGGGCAACTATGGCTACACCTTC.

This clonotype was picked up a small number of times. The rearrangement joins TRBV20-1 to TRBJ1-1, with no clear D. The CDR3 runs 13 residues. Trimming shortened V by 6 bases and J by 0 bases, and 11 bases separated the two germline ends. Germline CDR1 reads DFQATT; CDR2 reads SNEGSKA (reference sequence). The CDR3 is CSARSHLNTEAFF. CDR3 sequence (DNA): TGCAGTGCCCGATCCCACCTGAACACTGAAGCTTTCTTT.